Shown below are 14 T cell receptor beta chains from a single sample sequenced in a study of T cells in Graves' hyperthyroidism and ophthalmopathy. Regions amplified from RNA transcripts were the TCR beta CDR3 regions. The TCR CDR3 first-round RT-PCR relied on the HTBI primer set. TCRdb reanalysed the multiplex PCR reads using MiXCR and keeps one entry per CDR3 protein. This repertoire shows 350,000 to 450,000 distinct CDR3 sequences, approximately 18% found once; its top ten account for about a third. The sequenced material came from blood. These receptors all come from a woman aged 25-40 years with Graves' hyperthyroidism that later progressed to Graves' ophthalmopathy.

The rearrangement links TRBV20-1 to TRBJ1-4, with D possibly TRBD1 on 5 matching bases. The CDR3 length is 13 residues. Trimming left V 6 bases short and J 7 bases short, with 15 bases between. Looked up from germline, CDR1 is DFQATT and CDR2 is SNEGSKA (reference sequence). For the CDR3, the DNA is TGCAGTGCAAGACAGATAATGATTGAAAAACTGTTTTTT. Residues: CSARQIMIEKLFF.

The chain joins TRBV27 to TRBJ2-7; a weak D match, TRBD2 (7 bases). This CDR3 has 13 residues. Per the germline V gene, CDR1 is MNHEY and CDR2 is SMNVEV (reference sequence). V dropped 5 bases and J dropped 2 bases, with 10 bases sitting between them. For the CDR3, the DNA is TGTGCCAGCAGTGTAGGGGGGGCCTACGAGCAGTACTTC. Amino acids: CASSVGGAYEQYF.

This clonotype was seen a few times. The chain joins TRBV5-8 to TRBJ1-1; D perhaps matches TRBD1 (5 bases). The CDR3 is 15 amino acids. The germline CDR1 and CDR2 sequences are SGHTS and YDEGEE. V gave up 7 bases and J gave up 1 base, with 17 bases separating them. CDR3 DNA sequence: TGTGCCAGCGATTCCGACAGTACACCGAACACTGAAGCTTTCTTT. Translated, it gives CASDSDSTPNTEAFF.

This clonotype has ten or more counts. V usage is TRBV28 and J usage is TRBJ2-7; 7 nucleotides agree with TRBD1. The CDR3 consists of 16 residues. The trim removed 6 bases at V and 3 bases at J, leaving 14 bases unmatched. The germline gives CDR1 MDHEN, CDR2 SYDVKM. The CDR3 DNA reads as TGTGCCAGCAGAGCCCCCCGGGACAGTAAGGGCTACGAGCAGTACTTC. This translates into CASRAPRDSKGYEQYF.

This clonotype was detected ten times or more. CDR3 bases: TGTGCCAGCAGCCAAATAGACCGTCCCACTAACTATGGCTACACCTTC. Translating it yields CASSQIDRPTNYGYTF. The chain joins TRBV3-1 to TRBJ1-2; no clear D gene. V was shortened by 2 bases and J by 0 bases, with 13 bases between the two germline ends. Germline V gene data show CDR1 as LGHDT and CDR2 as YNNKEL (reference sequence). The CDR3 runs 16 residues.

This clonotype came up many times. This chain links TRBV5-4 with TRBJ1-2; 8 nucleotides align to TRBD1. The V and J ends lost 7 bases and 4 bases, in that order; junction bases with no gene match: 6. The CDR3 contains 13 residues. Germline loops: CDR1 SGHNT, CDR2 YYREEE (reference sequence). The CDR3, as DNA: TGTGCCAGCGATGGACAGGGAGGCTATGGCTACACCTTC. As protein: CASDGQGGYGYTF.

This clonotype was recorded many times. The CDR3 region is CATSDYGQGSTDTQYF. In nucleotides, the CDR3 is TGTGCCACCAGTGATTATGGACAGGGGTCCACAGATACGCAGTATTTT. V usage is TRBV24-1 and J usage is TRBJ2-3; 9 nucleotides match TRBD1. The junction had 4 bases not matched to a gene; V was cut back by 2 bases and J by 2 bases. The CDR3 sequence is 16 residues long. Germline values: CDR1 KGHDR, CDR2 SFDVKD.

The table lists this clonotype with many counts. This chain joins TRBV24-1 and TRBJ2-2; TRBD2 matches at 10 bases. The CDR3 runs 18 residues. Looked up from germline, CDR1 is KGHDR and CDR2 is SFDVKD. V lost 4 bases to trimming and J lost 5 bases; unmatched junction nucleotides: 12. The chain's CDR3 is CATSDRRLAGVGTGELFF. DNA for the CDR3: TGTGCCACCAGTGACCGGAGGCTAGCGGGAGTAGGGACCGGGGAGCTGTTTTTT.

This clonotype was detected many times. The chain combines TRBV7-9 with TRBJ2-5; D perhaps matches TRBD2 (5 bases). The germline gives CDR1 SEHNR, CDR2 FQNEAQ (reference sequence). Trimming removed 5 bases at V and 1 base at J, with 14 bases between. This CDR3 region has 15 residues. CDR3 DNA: TGTGCCAGCAGCGCTAGCCGGCAGACCCAAGAGACCCAGTACTTC. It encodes CASSASRQTQETQYF.

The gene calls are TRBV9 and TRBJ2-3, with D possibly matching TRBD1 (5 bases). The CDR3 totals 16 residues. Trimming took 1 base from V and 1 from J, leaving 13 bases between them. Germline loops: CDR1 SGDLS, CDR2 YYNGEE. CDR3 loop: CASSVLSGIGTDTQYF. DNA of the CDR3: TGTGCCAGCAGCGTACTCTCAGGGATTGGCACAGATACGCAGTATTTT.

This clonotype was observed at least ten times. The CDR3, as DNA: TGTGCCAGCAGTTACCTCGGGGGCCTCATGAACACTGAAGCTTTCTTT. Amino acids: CASSYLGGLMNTEAFF. The chain employs TRBV6-5 and TRBJ1-1, with D possibly TRBD1 on 6 matching bases. The V gene's germline CDR1 is MNHEY and CDR2 SVGAGI. Trimming removed 2 bases from V and 0 bases from J, with 13 bases in between. The CDR3 length is 16 residues.

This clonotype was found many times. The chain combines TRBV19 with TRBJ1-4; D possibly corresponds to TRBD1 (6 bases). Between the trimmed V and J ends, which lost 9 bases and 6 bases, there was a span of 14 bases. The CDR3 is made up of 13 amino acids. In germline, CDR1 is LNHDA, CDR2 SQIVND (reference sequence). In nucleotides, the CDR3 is TGTGCCAGCACCGGGACATTCGATGAAAAACTGTTTTTT. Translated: CASTGTFDEKLFF.

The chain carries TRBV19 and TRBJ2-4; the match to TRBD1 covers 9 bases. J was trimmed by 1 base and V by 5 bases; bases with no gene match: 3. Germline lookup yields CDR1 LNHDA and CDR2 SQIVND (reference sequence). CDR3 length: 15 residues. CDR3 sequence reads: CASSRTGEAKNIQYF. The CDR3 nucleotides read TGTGCCAGTAGTCGGACAGGGGAGGCCAAAAACATTCAGTACTTC.

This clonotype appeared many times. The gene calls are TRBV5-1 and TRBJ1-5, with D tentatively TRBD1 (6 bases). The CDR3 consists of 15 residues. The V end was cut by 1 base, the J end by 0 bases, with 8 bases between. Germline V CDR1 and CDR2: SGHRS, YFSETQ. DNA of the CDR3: TGCGCCAGCAGCTTGAGCAGGGGTAGCAATCAGCCCCAGCATTTT. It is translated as CASSLSRGSNQPQHF.